One T cell receptor (beta chain) is described in this entry. Its cognate antigen is unknown. This specimen belongs to a study of blood T cell dynamics during melanoma immunotherapy. Findings and limits, study-wide: The study could not tell melanoma-specific clones from general immune activation.

Clones were read by immunoSEQ multiplex PCR, and TCRdb kept only the in-frame ones, dropping some. In the table there are around 5,000 clones, roughly four fifths of which are singletons. Time point reported: week 3, after first cycle of checkpoint inhibitor. The TCR comes from a human donor with melanoma. The sample consisted of blood, taken from a patient treated with checkpoint blockade.

The CDR3, as DNA: TGTGCCAGCAGTTACCTAGGACAGCCGAACTATGGCTACACCTTC. Translated: CASSYLGQPNYGYTF. The rearrangement links TRBV6-5 to TRBJ1-2; perhaps TRBD1 as D (6 bases). The CDR3 is made up of 15 amino acids. The germline gives CDR1 MNHEY, CDR2 SVGAGI. Trimming took 2 bases from V and 2 from J, leaving 12 bases between them.